Listed below are T cell receptor beta chains from one sample, sequenced in a study of T cell responses to AZD1222 COVID-19 vaccine. TCRdb's copy holds only in-frame clones and misses some; the assay was immunoSEQ multiplex PCR. The sample contains about 140,000 clones, 85% to 95% of which appear only once. Sequencing was performed on peripheral blood, taken after recovery from COVID-19. All receptors come from an adult who had recovered from COVID-19. The CDR3 runs from the conserved cysteine through the conserved F or W.

>TRBV28|TRBJ2-1
CATGGGRYNEQFF
>TRBV21-1|TRBJ2-7
CASSNPPGGLYEQYF
>TRBV7-2|TRBJ2-7
CASSLSANYEQYF
>TRBV5-1|TRBJ2-5
CASSLGIAGVGETQYF
>TRBV7-8|TRBJ2-7
CASSPRDTFYEQYF
>TRBV5-6|TRBJ2-1
CASSSGAYNEQFF
>TRBV4-2|TRBJ2-1
CASSQGTSGRVGPVSSYNEQFF
>TRBV7-8|TRBJ1-5
CASSLEGARGQPQHF
>TRBV6-4|TRBJ2-3
CASSADTQYF
>TRBV23-1|TRBJ1-3
CASSQSGPGGGRRNTIYF
>TRBV24-1|TRBJ2-1
CATSDASGGDEQFF
>TRBV7-3|TRBJ2-1
CASSTRLAGGKNEQFF
>TRBV7-9|TRBJ2-2
CASSERKRTNTGELFF
>TRBV10-2|TRBJ2-3
CARPVYTDTQYF
>TRBV7-3|TRBJ1-2
CASSLFTGNGYTF
>TRBV5-1|TRBJ2-1
CASSDRTREGYEQFF
>TRBV19|TRBJ2-1
CASSITGSSYNEQFF
>TRBV5-4|TRBJ2-3
CASSLAYGRADTQYF
>TRBV11-2|TRBJ2-7
CASSLRQGAYEQYF
>TRBV9|TRBJ2-1
CASSTSASSYNEQFF
>TRBV19|TRBJ2-3
CASSVPGSASTDTQYF
>TRBV19|TRBJ2-1
CASSIGDRGRNEQFF
>TRBV2|TRBJ2-7
CASSELAGGPYEQYF
>TRBV7-9|TRBJ1-1
CASSHFRGMNTEAFF
>TRBV28|TRBJ1-4
CASSFRGAPHNEKLFF
>TRBV10-3|TRBJ2-3
CAISDGTSTDTQYF
>TRBV30|TRBJ2-7
CAWSTENYEQYF
>TRBV4-2|TRBJ2-3
CASSHVGLAGKSTDTQYF
>TRBV2|TRBJ2-7
CASWDRVYEQYF
>TRBV6-2/TRBV6-3|TRBJ1-2
CASSASDILGYGYTF
>TRBV5-8|TRBJ1-3
CASALRTAGNTIYF
>TRBV3-1/TRBV3-2|TRBJ1-1
CASSQDLIGGLGTEAFF
>TRBV5-1|TRBJ2-3
CASSLEGQGADTQYF
>TRBV29-1|TRBJ2-5
CSVEGRGLMETQYF
>TRBV7-8|TRBJ2-1
CASSLVRLASHNEQFF